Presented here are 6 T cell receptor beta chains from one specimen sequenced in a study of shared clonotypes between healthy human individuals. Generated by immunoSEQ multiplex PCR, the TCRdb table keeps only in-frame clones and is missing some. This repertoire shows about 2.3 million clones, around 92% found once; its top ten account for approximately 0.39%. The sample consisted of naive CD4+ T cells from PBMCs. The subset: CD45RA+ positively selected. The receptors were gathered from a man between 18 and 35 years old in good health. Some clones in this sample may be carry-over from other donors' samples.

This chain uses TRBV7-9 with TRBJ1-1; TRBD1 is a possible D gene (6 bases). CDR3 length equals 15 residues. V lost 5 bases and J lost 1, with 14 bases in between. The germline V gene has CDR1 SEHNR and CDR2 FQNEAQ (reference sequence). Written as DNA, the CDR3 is TGTGCCAGCAGCCGTTCAACAGGGAGGAACACTGAAGCTTTCTTT. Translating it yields CASSRSTGRNTEAFF.

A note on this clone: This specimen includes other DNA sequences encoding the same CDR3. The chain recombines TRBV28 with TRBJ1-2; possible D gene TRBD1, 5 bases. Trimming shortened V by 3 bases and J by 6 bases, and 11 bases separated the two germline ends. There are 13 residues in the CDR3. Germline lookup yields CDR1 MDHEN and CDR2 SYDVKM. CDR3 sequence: CASSLLGGNGYTF. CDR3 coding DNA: TGTGCCAGCAGTTTGCTGGGGGGGAATGGCTACACCTTC.

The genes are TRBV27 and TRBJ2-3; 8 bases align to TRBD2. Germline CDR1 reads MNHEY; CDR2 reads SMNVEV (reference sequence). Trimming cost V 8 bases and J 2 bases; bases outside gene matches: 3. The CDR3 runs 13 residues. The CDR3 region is CASQGLVTDTQYF. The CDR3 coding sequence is TGTGCCAGCCAGGGACTAGTCACAGATACGCAGTATTTT.

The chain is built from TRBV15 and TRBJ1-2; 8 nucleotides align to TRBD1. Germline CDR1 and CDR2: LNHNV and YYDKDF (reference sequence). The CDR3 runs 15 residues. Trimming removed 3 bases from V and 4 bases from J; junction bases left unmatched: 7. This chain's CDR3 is CATSSRTGNPYGYTF. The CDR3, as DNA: TGTGCCACCAGCAGTAGGACAGGGAATCCCTATGGCTACACCTTC.

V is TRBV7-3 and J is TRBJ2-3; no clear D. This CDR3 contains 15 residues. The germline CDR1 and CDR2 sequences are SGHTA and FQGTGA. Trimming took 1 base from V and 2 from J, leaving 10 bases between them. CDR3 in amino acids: CASSLISSHTDTQYF. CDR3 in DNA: TGTGCCAGCAGCTTAATTTCCAGTCACACAGATACGCAGTATTTT.

CDR3 sequence reads: CASSEGEGTGELFF. For the CDR3, the DNA is TGTGCCAGCAGTGAAGGGGAGGGTACCGGGGAGCTGTTTTTT. The chain carries TRBV2 and TRBJ2-2; 7 positions match TRBD2. This CDR3 comprises 14 residues. After removal of 1 base from V and 5 bases from J, the junction contained 1 base not matched to a gene. Germline CDR1 SNHLY, CDR2 FYNNEI. The whole variable domain, filled in from reference TRBV2 and TRBJ2-2, reads EPEVTQTPSHQVTQMGQEVILRCVPISNHLYFYWYRQILGQKVEFLVSFYNNEISEKSEIFDDQFSVERPDGSNFTLKIRSTKLEDSAMYFCASSEGEGTGELFFGEGSRLTVL.